One and the same sample provided the 24 T cell receptor beta chains below, sequenced in a study of metastatic and nonmetastatic thyroid tumors. TCRdb used MiXCR to call clones anew from the PCR reads. The sample has 39,000 or so clones; roughly 18% are singletons. Thyroid surgery was preceded by no treatment in any patient. Material: blood. Receptors originate from a female donor with papillary thyroid cancer or a benign thyroid nodule (not recorded which). Some clones in this sample may be carry-over from other donors' samples.

The V gene is TRBV30, the J gene TRBJ1-2; D unresolved. Trimming took off 6 bases at V and 4 bases at J, with 12 bases between the two ends. The CDR3 consists of 12 residues. The germline V gene encodes CDR1 GTSNPN and CDR2 SVGIG (reference sequence). CDR3 DNA sequence: TGTGCCTGTGGGAAAGTCCGCTATGGCTACACCTTC. Its translation is CACGKVRYGYTF.

V and J are TRBV14 and TRBJ1-2, with D perhaps TRBD1 (6 bases). The CDR3 loop spans 15 amino acids. Deletions cut 4 bases from V and 3 bases from J, with 15 bases between. The germline gives CDR1 SGHDN, CDR2 FVKESK. The CDR3 sequence: CASSPPGGPDYGYTF. CDR3 DNA sequence: TGTGCCAGCAGCCCCCCCGGGGGGCCGGACTATGGCTACACCTTC.

This clone was picked up many times. The V call is TRBV3-1, the J call TRBJ2-5; no reliable D call. Trimming removed 0 bases from V and 5 bases from J, with 13 bases in between. The V gene's germline CDR1 is LGHDT and CDR2 YNNKEL (reference sequence). The CDR3 extends over 15 amino acids. In DNA form, the CDR3 reads TGTGCCAGCAGCCAAGAAAGCGCCGAAAGGGAGACCCAGTACTTC. Translating gives CASSQESAERETQYF.

This clone came up many times. The genes are TRBV7-2 and TRBJ1-4, with D unresolved. CDR3 length: 13 amino acids. Germline CDR1 SGHTA, CDR2 FQGNSA. V gave up 0 bases and J gave up 8 bases, with 7 bases separating them. The CDR3 reads CASSLAPSEKLFF. The CDR3 DNA reads as TGTGCCAGCAGCTTAGCCCCTAGCGAAAAACTGTTTTTT.

This clone was detected ten times or more. The V and J genes are TRBV11-2 and TRBJ2-3, with D hard to call. CDR1 is SGHAT, CDR2 FQNNGV, per germline. This CDR3 has 14 amino acids. V dropped 5 bases and J dropped 2 bases, with 11 bases sitting between them. The CDR3 coding sequence is TGTGCCAGCAGCCCCCCCACAGACACAGATACGCAGTATTTT. Its translation is CASSPPTDTDTQYF.

Ten or more counts support this clone. Written as DNA, the CDR3 is TGTGCCAGCTCACCCCACGGGCACGAGCAGTACTTC. It is translated as CASSPHGHEQYF. The chain combines TRBV18 with TRBJ2-7; no definite D call. The germline gives CDR1 KGHSH, CDR2 LQKENI. The germline V and J ends were trimmed by 3 bases and 5 bases, with 8 bases remaining between them. The CDR3 is 12 amino acids.

This clone occurred many times. V and J are TRBV6-5 and TRBJ1-1; D is unclear. Germline V gene lookup returns CDR1 MNHEY and CDR2 SVGAGI. The V gene lost 3 bases and the J gene lost 3 bases, with 8 bases spanning the gap. CDR3 size: 13 residues. The CDR3 nucleotides read TGTGCCAGCAGTTATAGGCAGGACACTGAAGCTTTCTTT. This gives the protein CASSYRQDTEAFF.

This clone was observed many times. The chain has TRBV5-1 and TRBJ2-2; the D gene is possibly TRBD2 (6 bases). Deletions cut 3 bases from V and 6 bases from J, with 9 bases between. Germline V gene sequence: CDR1 SGHRS, CDR2 YFSETQ. CDR3 length equals 13 residues. CDR3 DNA sequence: TGCGCCAGCAGCTCTGGAGGGGCCGGGGAGCTGTTTTTT. This gives the protein CASSSGGAGELFF.

This clone came up many times. This chain uses TRBV28 with TRBJ2-3; D is undetermined. Trimming pared 6 bases from V and 0 bases from J, leaving 25 bases between. This CDR3 has 19 residues. Germline V CDR1 and CDR2: MDHEN, SYDVKM. The CDR3 DNA follows: TGTGCCAGCAGCCCCCCCCGCGGTAGCAGAAATCCTAGCACAGATACGCAGTATTTT. It translates to CASSPPRGSRNPSTDTQYF.

As regards this clone: Since a much larger clone is just one base distant, this may be a read error. The rearrangement joins TRBV2 to TRBJ2-1; no definite D call. The germline V gene has CDR1 SNHLY and CDR2 FYNNEI. V was shortened by 10 bases and J by 5 bases, with 18 bases between the two germline ends. The CDR3 length is 14 residues. CDR3 coding DNA: TGTGCCAACCTTCCGGACCAATTTCACAATGAGCAGTTCTTC. This gives the protein CANLPDQFHNEQFF.

The rearrangement joins TRBV18 to TRBJ1-6, with D possibly being TRBD1 (5 bases). V was trimmed by 5 bases and J by 6 bases, leaving 8 bases between them. From germline, CDR1 is KGHSH and CDR2 LQKENI. This CDR3 is built from 13 residues. CDR3 in amino acids: CASSDGGNSPLHF. CDR3 sequence (DNA): TGTGCCAGCTCAGATGGGGGTAATTCACCCCTCCACTTT.

This clone was recorded at least ten times. The chain uses TRBV27 and TRBJ2-7; 8 positions match TRBD1. The V and J ends lost 3 bases and 4 bases, in that order; junction bases with no gene match: 2. The germline V gene has CDR1 MNHEY and CDR2 SMNVEV (reference sequence). The CDR3 has 13 amino acids. The CDR3 DNA follows: TGTGCCAGCAGTTTCGGACAGGGTTACGAGCAGTACTTC. It yields the protein CASSFGQGYEQYF.

Ten or more counts support this clone. The rearrangement joins TRBV20-1 to TRBJ2-5; tentative D call: TRBD2 (5 bases). The CDR3 length is 13 residues. Germline CDR1 is DFQATT and CDR2 is SNEGSKA (reference sequence). V was cut by 3 bases and J by 1 base, with 9 bases left in between. The CDR3: CSARFGGQETQYF. The CDR3 DNA reads as TGCAGTGCTAGGTTCGGAGGCCAAGAGACCCAGTACTTC.

At least ten counts were recorded for this clone. This chain links TRBV7-8 with TRBJ1-5; D unclear. CDR1 is SGHVS, CDR2 FQNEAQ, per germline. The CDR3 totals 13 residues. V was cut by 5 bases and J by 0 bases, with 5 bases left in between. CDR3 sequence (DNA): TGTGCCAGCAGCATTACTAGCAATCAGCCCCAGCATTTT. This encodes CASSITSNQPQHF.

This clone was counted ten times or more. This rearrangement joins TRBV20-1 to TRBJ2-3; 9 bases line up with TRBD2. V gave up 5 bases and J gave up 2 bases; unmatched junction bases: 2. The CDR3 has 13 residues. Germline lookup yields CDR1 DFQATT and CDR2 SNEGSKA (reference sequence). CDR3 amino acids: CSASSGNTDTQYF. For the CDR3, the DNA is TGCAGTGCTTCTAGCGGGAACACAGATACGCAGTATTTT.

This clone was counted between two and nine times. Since a much larger clone is just one base distant, this may be a read error. The CDR3 reads CSASADPPYNEQFF. The CDR3 nucleotides are TGCAGTGCTAGCGCTGACCCCCCCTACAATGAGCAGTTCTTC. The chain is built from TRBV20-1 and TRBJ2-1; the D is unclear. The V gene lost 3 bases and the J gene lost 2 bases, with 11 bases spanning the gap. Germline CDR1 reads DFQATT; CDR2 reads SNEGSKA (reference sequence). This CDR3 is built from 14 residues.

The chain joins TRBV7-2 to TRBJ2-7; D uncertain. The V end lost 4 bases, the J end lost 6 bases, and 13 bases lay between the germline ends. The CDR3 is made up of 13 amino acids. Germline values: CDR1 SGHTA, CDR2 FQGNSA. DNA for the CDR3: TGTGCCAGCAGCTCTGGGCCGTGGAGCGAGCAGTACTTC. Its protein is CASSSGPWSEQYF. The full variable domain, completed using reference TRBV7-2 and TRBJ2-7, is GAGVSQSPSNKVTEKGKDVELRCDPISGHTALYWYRQSLGQGLEFLIYFQGNSAPDKSGLPSDRFSAERTGGSVSTLTIQRTQQEDSAVYLCASSSGPWSEQYFGPGTRLTVT.

The sample holds many counts of this clone. V and J are TRBV15 and TRBJ2-1, with 9 bases lining up with TRBD2. CDR3 length: 17 amino acids. Germline assignment: CDR1 LNHNV and CDR2 YYDKDF (reference sequence). V dropped 2 bases and J dropped 8; count of bases not matched to a gene: 13. The CDR3 bases are TGTGCCACCAGCAGAACCTTAGCGGGAGCGAATATCGATGAGCAGTTCTTC. Translating gives CATSRTLAGANIDEQFF.

CDR3 sequence (DNA): TGTGCCAGCAAAATGGGGTCCGGGGCCAACGTCCTGACTTTC. This translates into CASKMGSGANVLTF. The chain couples TRBV2 to TRBJ2-6; D not certain. Germline CDR1 SNHLY, CDR2 FYNNEI. The CDR3 runs 14 residues. The germline V and J ends were trimmed by 7 bases and 4 bases, with 11 bases remaining between them.

This sequence joins TRBV19 and TRBJ2-2; 7 nucleotides line up with TRBD1. CDR3 size: 16 residues. Germline-derived CDR1 and CDR2 are LNHDA and SQIVND (reference sequence). V was pared by 8 bases and J by 5 bases, with 14 bases of the junction left unmatched. The CDR3 sequence is CASGDRARVCTGELFF. DNA for the CDR3: TGTGCCAGTGGAGACAGGGCCAGGGTCTGTACCGGGGAGCTGTTTTTT.

In this sample, this clone turned up many times. The V call is TRBV5-1, the J call TRBJ2-7; maybe TRBD1 (6 bases). Germline V CDR1 and CDR2: SGHRS, YFSETQ. Between the trimmed V and J ends, which lost 4 bases and 1 base, there was a span of 12 bases. The CDR3 runs to 14 residues. This CDR3 reads CASSPGDLSYEQYF. CDR3 DNA: TGCGCCAGCAGCCCAGGGGACCTTTCCTACGAGCAGTACTTC.

This clone was recorded only once. The chain links TRBV7-2 to TRBJ1-1; D is unresolved. With 0 bases removed from V and 1 base from J, the gap between germline ends came to 9 bases. The CDR3 length is 15 residues. Germline V CDR1 and CDR2: SGHTA, FQGNSA. CDR3 in amino acids: CASSLAARSNTEAFF. For the CDR3, the DNA is TGTGCCAGCAGCTTAGCGGCTCGATCGAACACTGAAGCTTTCTTT.

The V and J genes are TRBV20-1 and TRBJ2-2; D might be TRBD1 (5 bases). The V gene lost 5 bases and the J gene lost 5 bases, with 18 bases spanning the gap. Germline loops: CDR1 DFQATT, CDR2 SNEGSKA (reference sequence). The length of the CDR3 is 15 residues. Written as DNA, the CDR3 is TGCAGTGCTGGAATAGGGGCGATCGGTACCGGGGAGCTGTTTTTT. Protein product: CSAGIGAIGTGELFF.

Concerning this clone: Its ends do not fully match the called genes, so a read error is possible. The chain combines TRBV6-9 with TRBJ1-3; a possible D gene is TRBD1 (5 bases). This CDR3 has 15 amino acids. Per germline, CDR1 MNHGY and CDR2 SVAAGI. This chain's CDR3 is CASSYFGDGGNTVYF. The CDR3 nucleotides are TGTGCCAGCAGTTATTTCGGGGATGGGGGAAACACCGTATATTTT.